This entry concerns a single T cell receptor beta chain. Antigen specificity is unknown. The data belong to a study of OX40 agonist ivuxolimab in advanced cancers. Clones were sequenced by immunoSEQ multiplex PCR, and TCRdb holds only the in-frame ones, with some missing. The table includes 76,000 or so clones, 85% to 90% detected once. Overall study results and limits: It was not determined which antigens were specifically recognized by the peripheral T cells that had undergone clonal expansion.

Trimming left V 2 bases short and J 5 bases short, with 6 bases between. The length of the CDR3 is 12 residues. CDR1 is MNHNS and CDR2 is SASEGT in the germline V gene. The material sequenced was CD4+ or CD8+ T cells sorted from blood, taken in a trial of the OX40 agonist ivuxolimab. The clonotype comes from an adult with an advanced solid tumor such as melanoma, head and neck, liver or kidney cancer. This rearrangement joins TRBV6-1 to TRBJ1-1; D remains ambiguous. CDR3 coding DNA: TGTGCCAGCAGTGAACCTAGGACTGAAGCTTTCTTT. Translation: CASSEPRTEAFF.